What follows describes a single T cell receptor beta chain. Assignment of participants to cohorts was predicated upon participant-reported clinical history. The data originate from a study of blood T cell repertoires in COVID-19. Original handling: Amplification of reference gene primers was used by the study to estimate nucleated cell counts. The table came from immunoSEQ multiplex PCR; TCRdb's copy has only in-frame clones and leaves some out. D and trimming come from the DNA, and the V and J calls and clone size come from that table. Among some 490,000 clones listed, less than 90% were seen once. The specimen sequenced was PBMCs or T cells enriched from blood (not recorded which). This clonotype originated in an older woman who had recovered from COVID-19.

CDR3: CASSQGATATYEQYF. CDR3 DNA sequence: TGTGCCAGCAGCCAAGGGGCGACAGCCACCTACGAGCAGTACTTC. This chain links TRBV14 with TRBJ2-7, with D possibly matching TRBD1 (5 bases). Germline lookup yields CDR1 SGHDN and CDR2 FVKESK. The CDR3 has 15 residues. Trimming removed 1 base at V and 2 bases at J, with 12 bases between.